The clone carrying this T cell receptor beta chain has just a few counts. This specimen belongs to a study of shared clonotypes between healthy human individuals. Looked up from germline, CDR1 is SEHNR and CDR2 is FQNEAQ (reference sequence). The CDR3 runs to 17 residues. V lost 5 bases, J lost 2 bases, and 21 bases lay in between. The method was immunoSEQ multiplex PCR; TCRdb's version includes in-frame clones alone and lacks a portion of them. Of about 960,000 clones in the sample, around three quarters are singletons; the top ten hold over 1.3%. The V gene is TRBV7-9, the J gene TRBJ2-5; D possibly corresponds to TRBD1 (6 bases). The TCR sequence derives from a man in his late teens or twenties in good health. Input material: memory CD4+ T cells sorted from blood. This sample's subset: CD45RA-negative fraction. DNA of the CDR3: TGTGCCAGCAGCCACTCCAAAACAGGGCTTTTACAAGAGACCCAGTACTTC. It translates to CASSHSKTGLLQETQYF.